The 23 T cell receptor beta chains given below trace back to one sample, sequenced in a study of T cell changes during pregnancy in multiple sclerosis. Profiling relied on immunoSEQ multiplex PCR, and the TCRdb table lists in-frame clones only, not all of them. The sample records tens of thousands of clones, 94% being singletons. This specimen consisted of CD8+ T cells from peripheral blood mononuclear cells, obtained before pregnancy. These receptors were collected from a female donor with multiple sclerosis, enrolled in a pregnancy study.

V and J are TRBV2 and TRBJ2-7; 8 nucleotides line up with TRBD1. Germline V gene lookup returns CDR1 SNHLY and CDR2 FYNNEI. This CDR3 region has 13 residues. Trimming took 7 bases from V and 1 from J; bases not matched to a gene: 3. This chain's CDR3 is CASTGQASYEQYF. Written as DNA, the CDR3 is TGTGCCAGCACGGGACAGGCATCCTACGAGCAGTACTTC.

This clone showed up just once. The chain links TRBV27 to TRBJ2-2; 10 bases align to TRBD1. From germline, CDR1 is MNHEY and CDR2 SMNVEV (reference sequence). The CDR3 is made up of 15 amino acids. V trimming: 5 bases; J trimming: 3 bases; junction bases outside the gene matches: 3. The CDR3 DNA follows: TGTGCCAGCAGTCAGACAGGGGGCTACACCGGGGAGCTGTTTTTT. Encoded protein: CASSQTGGYTGELFF.

V is TRBV7-3 and J is TRBJ2-3; possible D gene TRBD1, 6 bases. CDR3 size: 13 residues. Germline values: CDR1 SGHTA, CDR2 FQGTGA. Trimming cost V 5 bases and J 4 bases, with 10 bases left between them. CDR3 coding DNA: TGTGCCAGCAGCCTACAGGGTTCAGATACGCAGTATTTT. It translates to CASSLQGSDTQYF. Variable domain in full (rest from reference TRBV7-3 and TRBJ2-3): GAGVSQTPSNKVTEKGKYVELRCDPISGHTALYWYRQSLGQGPEFLIYFQGTGAADDSGLPNDRFFAVRPEGSVSTLKIQRTERGDSAVYLCASSLQGSDTQYFGPGTRLTVL.

The V and J genes are TRBV10-2 and TRBJ2-5; TRBD2 is a possible D gene (6 bases). The CDR3 runs 14 residues. Germline values: CDR1 WSHSY, CDR2 SAAADI. V lost 5 bases and J lost 4, with 14 bases in between. Here the CDR3 reads CASSPGEESETQYF. The CDR3 nucleotides read TGCGCCAGCAGTCCCGGGGAGGAGTCAGAGACCCAGTACTTC.

The chain combines TRBV4-3 with TRBJ1-4, with D tentatively TRBD1 (5 bases). The germline CDR1 and CDR2 sequences are LGHNA and YSLEER. CDR3 length equals 16 residues. Trimming removed 0 bases from V and 4 bases from J, with 12 bases in between. The CDR3 spells CASSQDLDSFNEKLFF. CDR3 nucleotide sequence: TGCGCCAGCAGCCAAGACCTCGACAGCTTTAATGAAAAACTGTTTTTT.

This chain links TRBV28 with TRBJ2-5; 7 bases line up with TRBD1. The CDR3 length is 15 residues. Trimming at V came to 6 bases and at J to 3 bases, leaving 10 bases not matched to a gene. Germline values: CDR1 MDHEN, CDR2 SYDVKM. The CDR3 loop reads CASSEDRAGKETQYF. DNA of the CDR3: TGTGCCAGCAGCGAAGACAGGGCCGGTAAAGAGACCCAGTACTTC.

This clone occurred once. V and J are TRBV28 and TRBJ1-2; D is perhaps TRBD1 (5 bases). Germline-derived CDR1 and CDR2 are MDHEN and SYDVKM. CDR3 size: 15 residues. V dropped 3 bases and J dropped 5 bases, with 16 bases sitting between them. The CDR3: CASSFYLGGLYGYTF. Here the CDR3 DNA reads TGTGCCAGCAGTTTTTATCTGGGGGGTCTATATGGCTACACCTTC.

The V call is TRBV7-9, the J call TRBJ2-1; 7 bases are a match to TRBD2. V gave up 8 bases and J gave up 6 bases; unmatched junction bases: 13. Germline V gives CDR1 SEHNR, CDR2 FQNEAQ (reference sequence). The CDR3 totals 15 residues. The CDR3 sequence: CASRIFREDRNEQFF. The CDR3 DNA reads TGTGCCAGCCGCATCTTTCGGGAGGATCGCAATGAGCAGTTCTTC.

This chain uses TRBV7-9 with TRBJ1-1; the D is unclear. The V gene's germline CDR1 is SEHNR and CDR2 FQNEAQ (reference sequence). Trimming removed 5 bases from V and 0 bases from J, with 7 bases in between. The CDR3 sequence is 13 residues long. The CDR3 DNA reads as TGTGCCAGCAGCCCGTATCTGAACACTGAAGCTTTCTTT. It translates to CASSPYLNTEAFF. Using reference TRBV7-9 and TRBJ1-1 for the parts outside the CDR3, the full variable domain is DTGVSQNPRHKITKRGQNVTFRCDPISEHNRLYWYRQTLGQGPEFLTYFQNEAQLEKSRLLSDRFSAERPKGSFSTLEIQRTEQGDSAMYLCASSPYLNTEAFFGQGTRLTVV.

The chain is built from TRBV11-2 and TRBJ2-7, with D perhaps matching TRBD2 (5 bases). This CDR3 spans 15 amino acids. Germline V gene lookup returns CDR1 SGHAT and CDR2 FQNNGV. V gave up 1 base and J gave up 1 base, with 11 bases separating them. CDR3 sequence: CASSLVGRGSYEQYF. In DNA form, the CDR3 reads TGTGCCAGCAGCTTAGTTGGACGGGGTTCCTACGAGCAGTACTTC.

This clone showed up just once. The J gene is TRBJ2-7, the V gene TRBV28; 8 nucleotides match TRBD1. The CDR3 has 19 amino acids. The ends lost 3 bases at V and 5 bases at J; junction bases unmatched: 21. Germline V gene lookup returns CDR1 MDHEN and CDR2 SYDVKM. For the CDR3, the DNA is TGTGCCAGCAGTTTCTGGAGACAGGGGTATTATGGTGGCATCCACGAGCAGTACTTC. This encodes CASSFWRQGYYGGIHEQYF.

This chain joins TRBV5-1 and TRBJ2-1; D possibly corresponds to TRBD2 (6 bases). V was shortened by 0 bases and J by 2 bases, with 15 bases between the two germline ends. In germline, CDR1 is SGHRS, CDR2 YFSETQ. The length of the CDR3 is 17 residues. The DNA of the CDR3 is TGCGCCAGCAGCTTGGACCCGGGACTGGCCGCCTACAATGAGCAGTTCTTC. Translated: CASSLDPGLAAYNEQFF.

The chain recombines TRBV27 with TRBJ2-7, with D possibly TRBD1 on 6 matching bases. Trimming took 5 bases from V and 0 from J, leaving 8 bases between them. This CDR3 is 13 amino acids long. CDR1 is MNHEY and CDR2 is SMNVEV in the germline V gene (reference sequence). CDR3 region: CASSGQISYEQYF. CDR3 sequence (DNA): TGTGCCAGCAGTGGACAGATCTCCTACGAGCAGTACTTC.

This chain connects TRBV5-6 to TRBJ2-7; D unresolved. This CDR3 contains 15 residues. CDR1 is SGHDT and CDR2 is YYEEEE in the germline V gene. V was trimmed by 0 bases and J by 0 bases, leaving 10 bases between them. CDR3 in amino acids: CASSLGPVRSYEQYF. In DNA, the CDR3 is TGTGCCAGCAGCTTGGGTCCTGTCCGCTCCTACGAGCAGTACTTC.

The chain has TRBV6-5 and TRBJ1-2, with D uncertain. The V end was cut by 0 bases, the J end by 0 bases, with 8 bases between. Germline CDR1 reads MNHEY; CDR2 reads SVGAGI. The CDR3 spans 15 residues. The DNA of the CDR3 is TGTGCCAGCAGTTACTCCGGCGGATCTAACTATGGCTACACCTTC. It specifies CASSYSGGSNYGYTF.

The chain recombines TRBV5-1 with TRBJ2-1; D is uncertain. Germline V lookup: CDR1 SGHRS, CDR2 YFSETQ. CDR3 length: 13 amino acids. Trimming took off 2 bases at V and 4 bases at J, with 7 bases between the two ends. The CDR3 coding sequence is TGCGCCAGCAGCTTATATTTATACAATGAGCAGTTCTTC. Protein product: CASSLYLYNEQFF.

The chain recombines TRBV4-1 with TRBJ2-1, with TRBD2 identical over 14 bases. The ends lost 3 bases at V and 0 bases at J; junction bases unmatched: 10. Per germline, CDR1 MGHRA and CDR2 YSYEKL. This CDR3 comprises 20 residues. The CDR3 DNA is TGCGCCAGCAGCCAGATGGGACTAGCGGGAGTCATTAGCTCCTACAATGAGCAGTTCTTC. This gives the protein CASSQMGLAGVISSYNEQFF.

The chain recombines TRBV25-1 with TRBJ2-5, with 9 bases identical to TRBD2. CDR1 is MGHDK and CDR2 is SYGVNS in the germline V gene. This CDR3 has 15 residues. The J segment lost 1 base and the V segment lost 4 bases, leaving 4 bases of the junction unmatched. CDR3 nucleotides: TGTGCCAGCAGTGCCGCGGGAGGGATCCAAGAGACCCAGTACTTC. Translated, it gives CASSAAGGIQETQYF.

The chain is built from TRBV6-1 and TRBJ2-1, with TRBD2 matching over 8 bases. The ends lost 0 bases at V and 8 bases at J; junction bases unmatched: 6. CDR3 length: 15 amino acids. From germline, CDR1 is MNHNS and CDR2 SASEGT. The CDR3: CASSEAAGGLDEQFF. CDR3 in DNA: TGTGCCAGCAGTGAAGCTGCGGGAGGTCTCGATGAGCAGTTCTTC.

V is TRBV6-5 and J is TRBJ2-1, with TRBD2 matching over 9 bases. In germline, CDR1 is MNHEY, CDR2 SVGAGI. The V and J ends lost 6 bases and 6 bases, in that order; junction bases with no gene match: 9. The CDR3 covers 15 residues. CDR3 nucleotides: TGTGCCAGCAGCGGCGGAGGCGGGAGGGCCAATGAGCAGTTCTTC. The encoded protein is CASSGGGGRANEQFF.

This chain connects TRBV7-9 to TRBJ2-7; possibly TRBD2 for D (6 bases). The CDR3 loop spans 17 amino acids. V was cut by 3 bases and J by 4 bases, with 22 bases left in between. CDR1 and CDR2 from the germline V gene are SEHNR and FQNEAQ (reference sequence). Here the CDR3 DNA reads TGTGCCAGCAGCTTTACGGGCCTAACAGCGGGCGCGTACGAGCAGTACTTC. This codes for CASSFTGLTAGAYEQYF.

The chain carries TRBV5-1 and TRBJ2-1; 9 nucleotides agree with TRBD2. The trim removed 4 bases at V and 2 bases at J, leaving 16 bases unmatched. Germline CDR1 and CDR2: SGHRS and YFSETQ. CDR3 size: 19 residues. Here the CDR3 reads CASSPLVAGGPFPYNEQFF. The CDR3, as DNA: TGCGCCAGCAGCCCCTTGGTGGCGGGAGGGCCGTTTCCCTACAATGAGCAGTTCTTC.

The rearrangement links TRBV14 to TRBJ2-1, with 8 nucleotides matching TRBD2. The CDR3 consists of 17 residues. The germline CDR1 and CDR2 sequences are SGHDN and FVKESK. After removal of 1 base from V and 8 bases from J, the junction contained 13 bases not matched to a gene. CDR3 DNA sequence: TGTGCCAGCAGCCAAGTCGGAGCGGGAGTATTAATCGATGAGCAGTTCTTC. This gives the protein CASSQVGAGVLIDEQFF.